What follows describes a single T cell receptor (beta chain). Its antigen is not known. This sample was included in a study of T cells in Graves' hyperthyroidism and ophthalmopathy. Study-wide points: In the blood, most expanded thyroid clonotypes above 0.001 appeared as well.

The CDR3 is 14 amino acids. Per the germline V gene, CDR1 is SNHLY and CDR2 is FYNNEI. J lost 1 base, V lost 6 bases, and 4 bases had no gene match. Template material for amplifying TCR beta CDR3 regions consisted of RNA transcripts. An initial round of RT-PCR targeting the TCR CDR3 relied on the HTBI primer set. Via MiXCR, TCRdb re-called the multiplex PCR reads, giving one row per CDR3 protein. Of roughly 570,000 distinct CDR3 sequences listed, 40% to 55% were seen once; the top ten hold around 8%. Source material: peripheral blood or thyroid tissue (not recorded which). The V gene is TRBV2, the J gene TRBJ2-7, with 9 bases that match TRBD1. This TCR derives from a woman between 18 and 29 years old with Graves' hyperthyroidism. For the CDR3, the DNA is TGTGCCAGCAGGACGACAGGGGGATCCTACGAGCAGTACTTC. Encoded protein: CASRTTGGSYEQYF.